This entry lists 10 T cell receptor beta chains sequenced from one sample in a study of T cells expressing NK-cell markers. Each CDR3 protein gets one entry in TCRdb, which reprocessed the 5' RACE reads and gives no DNA. The table lists fewer than 400,000 distinct CDR3 sequences, with over 8.5% in the top ten. Sequences were obtained from blood T cells: a sorted CD56 or NKG2C T cell subset, CD4+ or CD8+ T cells, or bulk PBMC T cells (not recorded which). The receptors originated from a woman in her forties or fifties in good health.

The V and J genes are TRBV12-3 or TRBV12-4 and TRBJ2-5; TCRdb calls TRBD2, which cannot be checked without DNA. The CDR3 has 13 residues. The CDR3 is CASGRTGEETQYF.

This chain links TRBV10-3 with TRBJ2-7; TCRdb calls TRBD1, which cannot be checked without DNA. Germline assignment: CDR1 ENHRY and CDR2 SYGVKD. CDR3 length: 14 residues. CDR3: CAISGGQGAYEQYF.

The CDR3 reads CASELAGVSNEQFF. The chain is built from TRBV28 and TRBJ2-1; checking the TCRdb D call of TRBD2 is not possible without DNA. The CDR3 is made up of 14 amino acids. From germline, CDR1 is MDHEN and CDR2 SYDVKM.

The gene calls are TRBV7-8 and TRBJ2-1. Germline-derived CDR1 and CDR2 are SGHVS and FQNEAQ. The CDR3 has 14 residues. This chain's CDR3 is CASSFALDENEQFF.

J is TRBJ2-3 and V is TRBV10-3; TCRdb picks TRBD2, but there is no DNA to check that call. Per the germline V gene, CDR1 is ENHRY and CDR2 is SYGVKD. The CDR3 consists of 15 residues. CDR3 residues: CAISEEEGFTDTQYF.

CDR3 amino acids: CSAGDLGDTEAFF. The chain employs TRBV20-1 and TRBJ1-1. The CDR3 extends over 13 amino acids. Germline-derived CDR1 and CDR2 are DFQATT and SNEGSKA (reference sequence).

V is TRBV12-3 or TRBV12-4 and J is TRBJ1-2. The CDR3 loop spans 13 amino acids. This CDR3 reads CASRARSSEGYTF.

This rearrangement joins TRBV7-6 to TRBJ2-7; with no DNA, the TCRdb D assignment of TRBD2 cannot be verified. Germline V gene sequence: CDR1 SGHVS, CDR2 FNYEAQ. The CDR3 totals 15 residues. The CDR3 sequence: CASSSRGSAAYEQYF.

V and J are TRBV5-6 and TRBJ2-1; with no DNA, the TCRdb D assignment of TRBD1 cannot be verified. This CDR3 is built from 14 residues. Looked up from germline, CDR1 is SGHDT and CDR2 is YYEEEE. The CDR3 spells CASSWRTYYNEQFF.

The rearrangement joins TRBV9 to TRBJ2-1; lacking DNA, the TRBD1 call made by TCRdb goes unchecked. Germline V gene lookup returns CDR1 SGDLS and CDR2 YYNGEE. The CDR3 extends over 18 amino acids. The CDR3 spells CASSVDVGGAGSYNEQFF.